These 27 T cell receptor beta chains came from one sample sequenced in a study of CD8 T cells in Susac syndrome. The RNA input was about 0.5 to 1 ug, and it was reverse transcribed with random hexamers. TCRdb re-analysed the immunoSEQ multiplex PCR reads in MiXCR, keeping a single row per CDR3 protein. The data contain approximately 300,000 distinct CDR3 sequences, 65% to 90% of them singletons. Material for sequencing was CD8+ T cells from PBMCs. Receptors were obtained from a human donor with multiple sclerosis.

The chain combines TRBV12-3 or TRBV12-4 with TRBJ1-5; no firm D call. The CDR3 is made up of 17 amino acids. Trimming removed 6 bases from V and 2 bases from J, with 20 bases in between. In DNA form, the CDR3 reads TGTGCCAGCAGCCCTAGGACGGCCCGTACGGGCAATCAGCCCCAGCATTTT. It yields the protein CASSPRTARTGNQPQHF.

Points on this clonotype: At one end, the junction sequence differs from germline, possibly due to a read error. The chain uses TRBV2 and TRBJ1-5; D is ambiguous. Germline V lookup: CDR1 SNHLY, CDR2 FYNNEI. The CDR3 totals 14 residues. The CDR3 reads CASSEDGIGQPQHF. The CDR3 nucleotides read TGTGCCAGCAGCGAAGATGGGATCGGTCAGCCCCAGCATTTT.

The chain uses TRBV4-1 and TRBJ1-2; no definite D call. This CDR3 has 14 residues. Between the trimmed V and J ends, which lost 0 bases and 0 bases, there was a span of 5 bases. Germline V gives CDR1 MGHRA, CDR2 YSYEKL. The CDR3 here is CASSQEPSNYGYTF. The CDR3 DNA is TGCGCCAGCAGCCAAGAACCTTCTAACTATGGCTACACCTTC.

This clonotype appeared once. V and J are TRBV4-3 and TRBJ1-5; 9 bases are a match to TRBD1. V lost 3 bases and J lost 0; bases outside the gene matches: 3. The CDR3 loop spans 16 amino acids. CDR1 is LGHNA, CDR2 YSLEER, per germline. This CDR3 is CASSQTGGNSNQPQHF. The CDR3 bases are TGCGCCAGCAGCCAGACAGGGGGGAATAGCAATCAGCCCCAGCATTTT.

Details on this clonotype: An end of the junction differs from the germline gene, which may be a read error. The gene calls are TRBV11-2 and TRBJ2-3, with TRBD1 as a possible D gene (6 bases). CDR1 is SGHAT and CDR2 is FQNNGV in the germline V gene. The CDR3 covers 13 residues. This CDR3 is CASSPGRVGQNDF. As DNA, the CDR3 is TGTGCCAGCAGCCCCGGACGAGTTGGACAGAATGATTTT.

The chain is built from TRBV18 and TRBJ2-1; TRBD2 is a possible D gene (5 bases). The CDR3 extends over 17 amino acids. The V end lost 6 bases, the J end lost 7 bases, and 25 bases lay between the germline ends. Germline loops: CDR1 KGHSH, CDR2 LQKENI. The CDR3 sequence: CASSSPLVLALGNEQFF. CDR3 nucleotide sequence: TGTGCCAGCTCCTCCCCTCTCGTGTTAGCGTTAGGGAATGAGCAGTTCTTC.

The CDR3 is CASSPGGGDRAESYEQYF. The CDR3 DNA reads as TGTGCCAGCAGCCCGGGAGGAGGGGACAGGGCCGAGAGCTACGAGCAGTACTTC. The V gene is TRBV7-9, the J gene TRBJ2-7, with 9 bases aligning to TRBD1. The CDR3 has 18 amino acids. The germline V gene encodes CDR1 SEHNR and CDR2 FQNEAQ (reference sequence). V lost 5 bases, J lost 3 bases, and 17 bases stayed unmatched.

This clonotype was picked up one time. For the CDR3, the DNA is TGTGCCAGTATTCACCTGGACAGGGGCACTGAAGCTTTCTTT. Encoded protein: CASIHLDRGTEAFF. The rearrangement uses TRBV19 and TRBJ1-1; 9 nucleotides agree with TRBD1. The CDR3 runs to 14 residues. Trimming removed 7 bases from V and 4 bases from J; junction bases left unmatched: 7. In germline, CDR1 is LNHDA, CDR2 SQIVND (reference sequence).

The V and J genes are TRBV14 and TRBJ2-7; perhaps TRBD2 as D (5 bases). V was clipped by 4 bases and J by 1 base, with 14 bases between them. The CDR3 is 15 amino acids. Germline CDR1 and CDR2: SGHDN and FVKESK. CDR3 DNA: TGTGCCAGCAGCCCTGATTTTGGGGAGTCCTACGAGCAGTACTTC. As protein: CASSPDFGESYEQYF.

The chain combines TRBV7-2 with TRBJ2-7; 15 bases line up with TRBD2. Losses at the gene ends were 5 bases for V and 1 base for J; bases not matched to a gene: 3. The germline CDR1 and CDR2 sequences are SGHTA and FQGNSA. The CDR3 totals 16 residues. The CDR3 protein is CASSVGLAGGSYEQYF. The CDR3, as DNA: TGTGCCAGCAGCGTCGGACTAGCGGGAGGGTCCTACGAGCAGTACTTC.

This sequence joins TRBV11-2 and TRBJ2-1, with 10 bases matching TRBD2. J lost 7 bases, V lost 4 bases, and 7 bases had no gene match. Germline V gene sequence: CDR1 SGHAT, CDR2 FQNNGV. There are 15 residues in the CDR3. The CDR3 loop reads CASSSLAGERNEQFF. Written as DNA, the CDR3 is TGTGCCAGCAGCTCCCTAGCGGGAGAAAGGAATGAGCAGTTCTTC.

CDR3 DNA: TGTGCCACCGATAGCGGGGTGAACACCGGGGAGCTGTTTTTT. It yields the protein CATDSGVNTGELFF. The J gene is TRBJ2-2, the V gene TRBV5-4; TRBD2 aligns across 8 bases. The CDR3 extends over 14 amino acids. Germline assignment: CDR1 SGHNT and CDR2 YYREEE (reference sequence). Trimming cost V 9 bases and J 1 base; bases outside gene matches: 5. Complete variable domain (other parts from reference TRBV5-4 and TRBJ2-2): ETGVTQSPTHLIKTRGQQVTLRCSSQSGHNTVSWYQQALGQGPQFIFQYYREEENGRGNFPPRFSGLQFPNYSSELNVNALELDDSALYLCATDSGVNTGELFFGEGSRLTVL.

The chain has TRBV4-3 and TRBJ2-3, with D possibly TRBD2 on 6 matching bases. Germline V gene sequence: CDR1 LGHNA, CDR2 YSLEER. The V and J ends lost 4 bases and 7 bases respectively, with 24 bases between them. There are 17 residues in the CDR3. CDR3 sequence (DNA): TGCGCCAGCAGCCCTGGGCCTGTGAAGCGGGCCCGACATACGCAGTATTTT. Translation gives CASSPGPVKRARHTQYF.

Here the CDR3 DNA reads TGTGCCACCAGTGCCTCAGGCTTCCACGAGCAGTACTTC. Translation gives CATSASGFHEQYF. This chain uses TRBV24-1 with TRBJ2-7; D is unclear. The CDR3 is 13 amino acids. Trimming removed 5 bases from V and 5 bases from J, with 12 bases in between. Looked up from germline, CDR1 is KGHDR and CDR2 is SFDVKD.

CDR3 nucleotide sequence: TGTGCCAGCAGTGGCGCAGGAAACCCCGAGCAGTACTTC. Its protein is CASSGAGNPEQYF. The V call is TRBV2, the J call TRBJ2-7; D is unresolved. Germline V lookup: CDR1 SNHLY, CDR2 FYNNEI. The V and J ends lost 4 bases and 6 bases respectively, with 13 bases between them. This CDR3 contains 13 residues.

CDR3 residues: CASSAGRGDAEAFF. DNA of the CDR3: TGCGCCAGCAGTGCAGGGCGCGGGGACGCTGAAGCTTTCTTT. The chain recombines TRBV10-1 with TRBJ1-1; a possible D gene is TRBD1 (5 bases). Trimming stripped 4 bases from V and 6 bases from J, with 15 bases between. Germline lookup yields CDR1 WNHNN and CDR2 SYGVQD (reference sequence). This CDR3 spans 14 amino acids.

The V and J genes are TRBV29-1 and TRBJ1-1, with D maybe TRBD1 (5 bases). Germline-derived CDR1 and CDR2 are SQVTM and ANQGSEA. There are 13 residues in the CDR3. The V and J ends lost 3 bases and 0 bases respectively, with 8 bases between them. The CDR3 DNA follows: TGCAGCGTTGACCGGGGCGTGAACACTGAAGCTTTCTTT. It encodes CSVDRGVNTEAFF. The variable domain in full, with the rest retrieved from reference TRBV29-1 and TRBJ1-1, is SAVISQKPSRDICQRGTSLTIQCQVDSQVTMMFWYRQQPGQSLTLIATANQGSEATYESGFVIDKFPISRPNLTFSTLTVSNMSPEDSSIYLCSVDRGVNTEAFFGQGTRLTVV.

This chain joins TRBV5-4 and TRBJ1-1; D possibly corresponds to TRBD1 (5 bases). V was trimmed by 5 bases and J by 3 bases, leaving 14 bases between them. From germline, CDR1 is SGHNT and CDR2 YYREEE (reference sequence). The CDR3 contains 14 residues. The chain's CDR3 is CASSFGTGYTEAFF. The DNA for the CDR3 is TGTGCCAGCAGTTTTGGCACAGGTTACACTGAAGCTTTCTTT.

The genes are TRBV28 and TRBJ1-5, with D hard to call. V lost 3 bases to trimming and J lost 1 base, with 7 bases between them. There are 14 residues in the CDR3. Germline V gene lookup returns CDR1 MDHEN and CDR2 SYDVKM. The CDR3 region has the DNA TGTGCCAGCAGTTTGTCCCAGAGCAATCAGCCCCAGCATTTT. Translated, it gives CASSLSQSNQPQHF.

The chain combines TRBV24-1 with TRBJ2-1; TRBD2 matches at 16 bases. Germline CDR1 and CDR2: KGHDR and SFDVKD. The CDR3 loop spans 18 amino acids. Trimming removed 7 bases from V and 4 bases from J; junction bases left unmatched: 9. The DNA for the CDR3 is TGTGCCACCAGCGAAGCCGGGACTAGCGGGAGGGAGTACAATGAGCAGTTCTTC. Translating it yields CATSEAGTSGREYNEQFF.

The chain couples TRBV14 to TRBJ1-1, with a weak D call TRBD1 (5 bases). V gave up 3 bases and J gave up 0 bases, with 14 bases separating them. From germline, CDR1 is SGHDN and CDR2 FVKESK. The CDR3 is made up of 16 amino acids. This CDR3 reads CASSQRGYWLNTEAFF. CDR3 nucleotides: TGTGCCAGCAGCCAGCGGGGGTACTGGCTGAACACTGAAGCTTTCTTT. Full variable domain (outside the CDR3, taken from reference TRBV14 and TRBJ1-1): EAGVTQFPSHSVIEKGQTVTLRCDPISGHDNLYWYRRVMGKEIKFLLHFVKESKQDESGMPNNRFLAERTGGTYSTLKVQPAELEDSGVYFCASSQRGYWLNTEAFFGQGTRLTVV.

This chain uses TRBV29-1 with TRBJ2-3; TRBD2 matches at 7 bases. Per the germline V gene, CDR1 is SQVTM and CDR2 is ANQGSEA. The CDR3 spans 10 residues. With 7 bases clipped from V and 6 bases from J, the junction kept 1 base outside the gene matches. Here the CDR3 DNA reads TGCAGCGGGCGGGGGGATACGCAGTATTTT. This gives the protein CSGRGDTQYF.

CDR3 DNA sequence: TGTGCCAGCAGTTACACCACAGTGGGGGATACGCAGTATTTT. This encodes CASSYTTVGDTQYF. The chain links TRBV6-5 to TRBJ2-3; D not certain. The CDR3 spans 14 residues. CDR1 and CDR2 (germline): MNHEY, SVGAGI. V lost 2 bases and J 6 bases, leaving 12 bases between the germline ends.

V is TRBV7-8 and J is TRBJ2-3; 9 bases fit TRBD2. This CDR3 contains 16 residues. Looked up from germline, CDR1 is SGHVS and CDR2 is FQNEAQ. V trimming: 3 bases; J trimming: 2 bases; junction bases outside the gene matches: 6. The CDR3 nucleotides are TGTGCCAGCAGCTTTCTTGCGGGAGGGATCACAGATACGCAGTATTTT. Translation: CASSFLAGGITDTQYF.

The chain couples TRBV19 to TRBJ2-1, with a tentative D call TRBD2 (5 bases). Germline V gene sequence: CDR1 LNHDA, CDR2 SQIVND (reference sequence). V gave up 3 bases and J gave up 9 bases, with 12 bases separating them. CDR3 size: 13 residues. The CDR3 is CASSMVSGIEQFF. The CDR3 DNA is TGTGCCAGTAGTATGGTATCGGGGATTGAGCAGTTCTTC. The complete variable domain, with remaining parts taken from reference TRBV19 and TRBJ2-1, reads DGGITQSPKYLFRKEGQNVTLSCEQNLNHDAMYWYRQDPGQGLRLIYYSQIVNDFQKGDIAEGYSVSREKKESFPLTVTSAQKNPTAFYLCASSMVSGIEQFFGPGTRLTVL.

This chain links TRBV20-1 with TRBJ1-2; D call uncertain. This CDR3 comprises 14 residues. V was cut by 3 bases and J by 4 bases, with 15 bases left in between. CDR1 is DFQATT, CDR2 SNEGSKA, per germline (reference sequence). For the CDR3, the DNA is TGCAGTGCTAGCTGGGTCAGGACGCTCTATGGCTACACCTTC. Translated: CSASWVRTLYGYTF.

The CDR3 reads CSVEELRPNTEAFF. In nucleotides, the CDR3 is TGCAGCGTTGAAGAACTAAGGCCGAACACTGAAGCTTTCTTT. The chain is built from TRBV29-1 and TRBJ1-1; no reliable D call. CDR3 length: 14 residues. The V and J ends lost 0 bases and 1 base respectively, with 9 bases between them. Germline CDR1 SQVTM, CDR2 ANQGSEA.